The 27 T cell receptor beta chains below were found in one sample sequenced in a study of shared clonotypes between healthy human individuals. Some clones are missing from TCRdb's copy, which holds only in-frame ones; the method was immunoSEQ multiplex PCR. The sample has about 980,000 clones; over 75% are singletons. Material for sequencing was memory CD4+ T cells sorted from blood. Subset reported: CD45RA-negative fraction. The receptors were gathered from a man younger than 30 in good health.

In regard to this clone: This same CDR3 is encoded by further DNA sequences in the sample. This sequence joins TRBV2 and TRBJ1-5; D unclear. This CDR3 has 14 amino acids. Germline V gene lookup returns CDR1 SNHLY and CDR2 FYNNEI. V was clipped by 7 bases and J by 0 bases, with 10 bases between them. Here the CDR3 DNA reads TGTGCCAGCACCGGGGAATATAGCAATCAGCCCCAGCATTTT. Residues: CASTGEYSNQPQHF.

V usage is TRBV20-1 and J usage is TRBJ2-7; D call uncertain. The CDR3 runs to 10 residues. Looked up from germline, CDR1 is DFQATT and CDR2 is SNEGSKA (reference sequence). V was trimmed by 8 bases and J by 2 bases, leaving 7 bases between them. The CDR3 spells CSIEAYEQYF. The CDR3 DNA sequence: TGCAGTATCGAGGCCTACGAGCAGTACTTC.

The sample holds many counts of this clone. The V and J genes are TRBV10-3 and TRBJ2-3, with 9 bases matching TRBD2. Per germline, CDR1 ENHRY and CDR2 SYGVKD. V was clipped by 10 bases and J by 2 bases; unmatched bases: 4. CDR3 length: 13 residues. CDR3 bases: TGTGCCACCCTAGCGGGGTTCACAGATACGCAGTATTTT. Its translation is CATLAGFTDTQYF.

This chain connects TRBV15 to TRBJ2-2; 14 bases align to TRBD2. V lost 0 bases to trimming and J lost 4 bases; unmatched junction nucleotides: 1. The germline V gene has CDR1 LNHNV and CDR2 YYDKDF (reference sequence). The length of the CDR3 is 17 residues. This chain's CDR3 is CATSRDGLAGGTGELFF. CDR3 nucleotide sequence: TGTGCCACCAGCAGAGATGGACTAGCGGGAGGCACCGGGGAGCTGTTTTTT.

The CDR3 DNA reads as TGTGCCAGTAGAAAGTGGGGGACAGGGAGCTCCTACGAGCAGTACTTC. It is translated as CASRKWGTGSSYEQYF. V is TRBV19 and J is TRBJ2-7, with 9 bases matching TRBD1. CDR1 is LNHDA and CDR2 is SQIVND in the germline V gene (reference sequence). With V trimmed by 6 bases and J by 0 bases, 9 bases remained unmatched. The CDR3 loop spans 16 amino acids.

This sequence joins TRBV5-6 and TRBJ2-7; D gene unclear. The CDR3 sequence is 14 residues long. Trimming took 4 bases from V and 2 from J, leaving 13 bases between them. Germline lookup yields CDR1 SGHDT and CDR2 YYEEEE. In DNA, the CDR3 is TGTGCCAGCAGCCCCCCTGGAAGTGCCTACGAGCAGTACTTC. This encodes CASSPPGSAYEQYF.

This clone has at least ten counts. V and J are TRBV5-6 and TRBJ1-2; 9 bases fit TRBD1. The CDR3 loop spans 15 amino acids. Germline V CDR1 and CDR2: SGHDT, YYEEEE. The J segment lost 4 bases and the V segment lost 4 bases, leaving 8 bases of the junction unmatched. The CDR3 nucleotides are TGTGCCAGCAGCCTGGCCGGGACAGGGAGCTATGGCTACACCTTC. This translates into CASSLAGTGSYGYTF. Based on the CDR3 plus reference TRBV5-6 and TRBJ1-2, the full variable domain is DAGVTQSPTHLIKTRGQQVTLRCSPKSGHDTVSWYQQALGQGPQFIFQYYEEEERQRGNFPDRFSGHQFPNYSSELNVNALLLGDSALYLCASSLAGTGSYGYTFGSGTRLTVV.

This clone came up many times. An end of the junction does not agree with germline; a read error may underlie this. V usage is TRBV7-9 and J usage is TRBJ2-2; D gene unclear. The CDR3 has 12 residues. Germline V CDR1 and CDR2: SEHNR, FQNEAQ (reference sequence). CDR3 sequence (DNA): TGTGCCAGCAACTTAGGCACCGGGGAGCTGTTTTTT. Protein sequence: CASNLGTGELFF.

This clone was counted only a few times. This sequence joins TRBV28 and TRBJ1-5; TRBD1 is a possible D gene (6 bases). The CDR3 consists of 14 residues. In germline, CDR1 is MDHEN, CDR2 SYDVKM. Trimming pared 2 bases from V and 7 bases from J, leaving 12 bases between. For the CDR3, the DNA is TGTGCCAGCAGTTTAGACAGGACCGGGCAGCCCCAGCATTTT. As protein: CASSLDRTGQPQHF.

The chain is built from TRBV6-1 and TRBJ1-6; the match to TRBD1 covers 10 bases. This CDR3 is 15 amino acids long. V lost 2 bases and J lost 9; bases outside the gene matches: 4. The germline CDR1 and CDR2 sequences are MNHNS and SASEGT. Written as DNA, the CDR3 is TGTGCCAGCAGTGAAATAGACAGGGGGCGTTCACCCCTCCACTTT. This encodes CASSEIDRGRSPLHF.

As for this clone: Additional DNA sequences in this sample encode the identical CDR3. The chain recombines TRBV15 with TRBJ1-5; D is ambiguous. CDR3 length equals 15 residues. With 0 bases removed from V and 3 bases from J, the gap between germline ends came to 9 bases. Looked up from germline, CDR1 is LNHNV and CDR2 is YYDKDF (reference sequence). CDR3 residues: CATSRDTGANQPQHF. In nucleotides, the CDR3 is TGTGCCACCAGCAGAGATACGGGTGCCAATCAGCCCCAGCATTTT. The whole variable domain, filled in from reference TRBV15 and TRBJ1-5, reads DAMVIQNPRYQVTQFGKPVTLSCSQTLNHNVMYWYQQKSSQAPKLLFHYYDKDFNNEADTPDNFQSRRPNTSFCFLDIRSPGLGDTAMYLCATSRDTGANQPQHFGDGTRLSIL.

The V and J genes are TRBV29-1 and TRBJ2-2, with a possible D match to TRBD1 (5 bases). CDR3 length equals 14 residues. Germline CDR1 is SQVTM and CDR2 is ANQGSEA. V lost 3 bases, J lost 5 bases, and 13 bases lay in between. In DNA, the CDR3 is TGCAGCGTTGAGTCAGGGTCGATAACCGGGGAGCTGTTTTTT. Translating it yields CSVESGSITGELFF.

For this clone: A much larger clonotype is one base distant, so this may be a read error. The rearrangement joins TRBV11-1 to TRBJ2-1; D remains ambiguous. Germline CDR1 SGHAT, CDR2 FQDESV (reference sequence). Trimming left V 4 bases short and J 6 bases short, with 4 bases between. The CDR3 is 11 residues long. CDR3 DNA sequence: TGTGCCAGCAGCTCCATCAATGAGCAGTTCTTC. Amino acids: CASSSINEQFF.

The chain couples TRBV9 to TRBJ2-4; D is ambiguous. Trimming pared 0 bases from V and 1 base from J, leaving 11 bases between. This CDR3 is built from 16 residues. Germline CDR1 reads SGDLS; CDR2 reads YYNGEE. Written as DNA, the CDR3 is TGTGCCAGCAGCGTAGGCTGGGCCACGGCCAAAAACATTCAGTACTTC. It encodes CASSVGWATAKNIQYF.

This chain's CDR3 is CASSVEEGPYNEQFF. The CDR3 nucleotides read TGTGCCAGCAGCGTAGAAGAGGGGCCCTACAATGAGCAGTTCTTC. The gene calls are TRBV9 and TRBJ2-1; D might be TRBD1 or TRBD2, each matching 5 bases. The germline CDR1 and CDR2 sequences are SGDLS and YYNGEE. This CDR3 spans 15 amino acids. V was shortened by 0 bases and J by 2 bases, with 9 bases between the two germline ends.

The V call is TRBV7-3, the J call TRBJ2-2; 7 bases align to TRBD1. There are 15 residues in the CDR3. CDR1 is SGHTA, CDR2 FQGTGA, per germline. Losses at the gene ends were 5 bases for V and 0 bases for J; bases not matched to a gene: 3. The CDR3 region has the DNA TGTGCCAGCAGCCCGGACAGGACGAACACCGGGGAGCTGTTTTTT. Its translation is CASSPDRTNTGELFF.

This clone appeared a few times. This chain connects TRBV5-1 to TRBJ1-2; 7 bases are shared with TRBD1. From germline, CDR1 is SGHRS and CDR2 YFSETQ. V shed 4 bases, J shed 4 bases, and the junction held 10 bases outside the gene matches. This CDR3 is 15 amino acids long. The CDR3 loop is CASSGLQGQVYGYTF. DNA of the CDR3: TGCGCCAGCAGCGGACTACAGGGGCAGGTCTATGGCTACACCTTC.

CDR3 in DNA: TGTGCCAGCAGCTGGAACACCTTAAGGGAATCGGAGACCCAGTACTTC. This sequence encodes CASSWNTLRESETQYF. This chain joins TRBV11-2 and TRBJ2-5; D is unresolved. V shed 4 bases and J shed 5 bases, with 20 bases lying between them. The CDR3 has 16 residues. Germline lookup yields CDR1 SGHAT and CDR2 FQNNGV.

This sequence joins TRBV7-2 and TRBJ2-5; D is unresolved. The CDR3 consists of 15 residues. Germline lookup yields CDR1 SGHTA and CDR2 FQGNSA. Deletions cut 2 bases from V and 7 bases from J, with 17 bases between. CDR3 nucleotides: TGTGCCAGCAGCTTAAGCTCTACGGGTAGGGCGACCCAGTACTTC. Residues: CASSLSSTGRATQYF.

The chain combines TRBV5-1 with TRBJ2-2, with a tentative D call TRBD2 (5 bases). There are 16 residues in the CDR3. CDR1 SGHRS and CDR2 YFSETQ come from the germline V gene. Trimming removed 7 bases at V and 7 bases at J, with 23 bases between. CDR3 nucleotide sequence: TGCGCCAGCTATGAGGGAAGGATGCCATCAATCGGGGAGCTGTTTTTT. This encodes CASYEGRMPSIGELFF.

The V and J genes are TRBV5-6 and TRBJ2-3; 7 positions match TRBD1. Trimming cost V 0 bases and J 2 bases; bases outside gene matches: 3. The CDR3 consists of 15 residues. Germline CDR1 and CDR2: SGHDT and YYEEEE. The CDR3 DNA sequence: TGTGCCAGCAGCTTGGGACAGGGCCACACAGATACGCAGTATTTT. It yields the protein CASSLGQGHTDTQYF.

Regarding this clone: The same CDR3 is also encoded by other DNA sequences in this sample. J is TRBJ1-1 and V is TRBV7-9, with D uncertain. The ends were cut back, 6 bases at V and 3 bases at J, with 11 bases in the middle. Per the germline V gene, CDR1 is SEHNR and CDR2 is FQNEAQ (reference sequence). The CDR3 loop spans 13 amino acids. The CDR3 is CASSPSRDTEAFF. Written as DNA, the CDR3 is TGTGCCAGCAGTCCATCTAGGGACACTGAAGCTTTCTTT. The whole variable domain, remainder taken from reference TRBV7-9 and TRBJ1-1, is DTGVSQNPRHKITKRGQNVTFRCDPISEHNRLYWYRQTLGQGPEFLTYFQNEAQLEKSRLLSDRFSAERPKGSFSTLEIQRTEQGDSAMYLCASSPSRDTEAFFGQGTRLTVV.

The CDR3 DNA sequence: TGTGCCAGCAGCTTGGGGGTTAATCCCTACAATGAGCAGTTCTTC. As protein: CASSLGVNPYNEQFF. The chain combines TRBV5-8 with TRBJ2-1; D unresolved. Germline CDR1 reads SGHTS; CDR2 reads YDEGEE. Trimming removed 0 bases from V and 2 bases from J, with 9 bases in between. This CDR3 is built from 15 residues.

Written as DNA, the CDR3 is TGTGCCAGCAGTGACAACGGACTAGCGTTAACACTTCGCGGGACCGGGGAGCTGTTTTTT. Amino acids: CASSDNGLALTLRGTGELFF. This chain joins TRBV6-1 and TRBJ2-2, with 9 bases matching TRBD2. Germline V gene lookup returns CDR1 MNHNS and CDR2 SASEGT. The V and J ends lost 3 bases and 5 bases, in that order; junction bases with no gene match: 19. The CDR3 sequence is 20 residues long.

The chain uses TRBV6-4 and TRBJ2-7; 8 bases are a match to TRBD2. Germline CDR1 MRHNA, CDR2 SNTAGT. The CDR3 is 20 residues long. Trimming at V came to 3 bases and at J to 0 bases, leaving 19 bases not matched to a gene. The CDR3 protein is CASSDSAAGGSRRTSYEQYF. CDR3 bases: TGTGCCAGCAGTGATTCCGCTGCGGGAGGAAGCCGTCGGACCTCCTACGAGCAGTACTTC.

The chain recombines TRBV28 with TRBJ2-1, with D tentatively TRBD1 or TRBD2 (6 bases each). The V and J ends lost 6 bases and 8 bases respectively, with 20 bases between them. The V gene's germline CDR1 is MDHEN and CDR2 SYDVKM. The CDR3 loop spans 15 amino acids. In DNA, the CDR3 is TGTGCCAGCAGACTCGGGGGCGACGGCGTCGATGAGCAGTTCTTC. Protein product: CASRLGGDGVDEQFF. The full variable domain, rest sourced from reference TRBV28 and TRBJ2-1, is DVKVTQSSRYLVKRTGEKVFLECVQDMDHENMFWYRQDPGLGLRLIYFSYDVKMKEKGDIPEGYSVSREKKERFSLILESASTNQTSMYLCASRLGGDGVDEQFFGPGTRLTVL.

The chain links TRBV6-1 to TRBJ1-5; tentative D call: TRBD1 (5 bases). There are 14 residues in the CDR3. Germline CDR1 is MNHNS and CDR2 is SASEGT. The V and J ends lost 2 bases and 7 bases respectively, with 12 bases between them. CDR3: CASSESWGNQPQHF. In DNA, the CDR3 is TGTGCCAGCAGTGAATCGTGGGGGAACCAGCCCCAGCATTTT.